This TCR beta chain is drawn from a study of T cell changes during pregnancy in multiple sclerosis. Method: immunoSEQ multiplex PCR; TCRdb's copy keeps in-frame clones and lacks some. The sample contains about 41,000 clones, approximately 91% of which appear only once. Per the germline V gene, CDR1 is SQVTM and CDR2 is ANQGSEA. Trimming at V came to 1 base and at J to 3 bases, leaving 7 bases not matched to a gene. The CDR3 length is 16 residues. Material: CD8+ T cells from peripheral blood mononuclear cells, obtained in the third trimester of pregnancy. The V gene is TRBV29-1, the J gene TRBJ2-3; 10 bases line up with TRBD2. The TCR originated in a female donor with multiple sclerosis, enrolled in a pregnancy study. The CDR3: CSVEAYLAGATDTQYF. Here the CDR3 DNA reads TGCAGCGTTGAAGCCTATCTAGCGGGAGCAACAGATACGCAGTATTTT.